The 28 T cell receptor beta chains listed next were all sequenced from one sample in a study of shared clonotypes between healthy human individuals. Sequencing used immunoSEQ multiplex PCR; TCRdb keeps in-frame clones, though not all of them. Of over a million clones detected, 98% appear once; the ten largest clones hold 0.36%. The sample was naive CD4+ T cells sorted from blood. Subset defined: CD45RA+ positively selected. The receptors were sampled from a man aged 25-45 years in good health.

CDR3: CASSEWGDTNTDTQYF. The CDR3 region has the DNA TGTGCCAGCAGTGAATGGGGGGACACCAACACAGATACGCAGTATTTT. The chain combines TRBV6-4 with TRBJ2-3, with D perhaps assigned TRBD1 or TRBD2 (6 bases each). CDR3 length: 16 amino acids. Trimming stripped 3 bases from V and 2 bases from J, with 15 bases between. The germline V gene has CDR1 MRHNA and CDR2 SNTAGT.

The chain couples TRBV6-5 to TRBJ1-5; 8 bases are shared with TRBD1. Trimming took 2 bases from V and 14 from J; bases not matched to a gene: 8. Per germline, CDR1 MNHEY and CDR2 SVGAGI. The CDR3 covers 13 residues. The CDR3 protein is CASSYGTGRREHF. As DNA, the CDR3 is TGTGCCAGCAGTTACGGGACAGGTCGTCGGGAGCATTTT.

This chain connects TRBV30 to TRBJ2-7; D is unclear. CDR1 is GTSNPN and CDR2 is SVGIG in the germline V gene (reference sequence). With 2 bases removed from V and 2 bases from J, the gap between germline ends came to 4 bases. The CDR3 is 11 residues long. CDR3 protein: CAWSPAYEQYF. For the CDR3, the DNA is TGTGCCTGGAGTCCAGCCTACGAGCAGTACTTC.

The chain recombines TRBV5-1 with TRBJ2-1; TRBD2 is a possible D gene (5 bases). CDR1 SGHRS and CDR2 YFSETQ come from the germline V gene. The V gene lost 0 bases and the J gene lost 6 bases, with 13 bases spanning the gap. The CDR3 has 15 residues. This chain's CDR3 is CASSLGGLISNEQFF. CDR3 sequence (DNA): TGCGCCAGCAGCTTGGGAGGACTTATAAGCAATGAGCAGTTCTTC. The full variable domain, with the rest looked up from reference TRBV5-1 and TRBJ2-1, is KAGVTQTPRYLIKTRGQQVTLSCSPISGHRSVSWYQQTPGQGLQFLFEYFSETQRNKGNFPGRFSGRQFSNSRSEMNVSTLELGDSALYLCASSLGGLISNEQFFGPGTRLTVL.

Of note for this clone: Other DNA variants within this sample encode the same CDR3. The V gene is TRBV18, the J gene TRBJ1-1; 11 nucleotides match TRBD1. With V trimmed by 3 bases and J by 5 bases, 2 bases remained unmatched. There are 14 residues in the CDR3. In germline, CDR1 is KGHSH, CDR2 LQKENI. CDR3: CASSPDRGLTEAFF. CDR3 nucleotides: TGTGCCAGCTCACCGGACAGGGGGCTGACTGAAGCTTTCTTT.

This clone appeared once. This chain uses TRBV27 with TRBJ1-5; TRBD1 might be the D (5 bases). Looked up from germline, CDR1 is MNHEY and CDR2 is SMNVEV (reference sequence). Trimming cost V 4 bases and J 0 bases, with 10 bases left between them. The CDR3 spans 15 residues. CDR3 sequence: CASSSGRYSNQPQHF. In nucleotides, the CDR3 is TGTGCCAGCAGTTCGGGACGGTATAGCAATCAGCCCCAGCATTTT.

The V and J genes are TRBV5-4 and TRBJ1-4; 10 bases match TRBD1. In germline, CDR1 is SGHNT, CDR2 YYREEE (reference sequence). The length of the CDR3 is 15 residues. V lost 0 bases and J lost 7; bases outside the gene matches: 3. The CDR3 spells CASSLGRDRGEKLFF. The CDR3 coding sequence is TGTGCCAGCAGCTTGGGCCGGGACAGGGGTGAAAAACTGTTTTTT.

This sequence joins TRBV29-1 and TRBJ2-7, with D possibly TRBD1 on 7 matching bases. The ends were cut back, 4 bases at V and 7 bases at J, with 20 bases in the middle. The CDR3 spans 14 residues. Germline V gene data show CDR1 as SQVTM and CDR2 as ANQGSEA. Here the CDR3 DNA reads TGCAGCGTTGCGGAGGCAGGGGGGAAAGTGGAGCAGTACTTC. Its translation: CSVAEAGGKVEQYF.

Comment on this clone: The sample contains more than one DNA sequence encoding this CDR3. J is TRBJ2-5 and V is TRBV29-1, with 7 positions matching TRBD1. The CDR3 runs 12 residues. Germline V gene data show CDR1 as SQVTM and CDR2 as ANQGSEA. Trimming cost V 5 bases and J 4 bases; bases outside gene matches: 4. CDR3 protein: CSVRQGAETQYF. The DNA of the CDR3 is TGCAGCGTTAGACAGGGTGCAGAGACCCAGTACTTC.

The chain has TRBV28 and TRBJ1-5; D is undetermined. This CDR3 has 15 amino acids. V shed 4 bases and J shed 5 bases, with 15 bases lying between them. Germline assignment: CDR1 MDHEN and CDR2 SYDVKM. The chain's CDR3 is CASSSPLLSYQPQHF. DNA for the CDR3: TGTGCCAGCAGTTCACCCCTCCTTAGTTATCAGCCCCAGCATTTT.

This clone was counted once. This chain uses TRBV7-2 with TRBJ2-1; 10 bases match TRBD1. Trimming cost V 11 bases and J 6 bases; bases outside gene matches: 10. The CDR3 extends over 14 amino acids. Germline loops: CDR1 SGHTA, CDR2 FQGNSA. CDR3 DNA sequence: TGTGCCTCTAACCGGGACAGGGGCTCCAATGAGCAGTTCTTC. Its protein product is CASNRDRGSNEQFF. The complete variable domain, with remaining parts taken from reference TRBV7-2 and TRBJ2-1, reads GAGVSQSPSNKVTEKGKDVELRCDPISGHTALYWYRQSLGQGLEFLIYFQGNSAPDKSGLPSDRFSAERTGGSVSTLTIQRTQQEDSAVYLCASNRDRGSNEQFFGPGTRLTVL.

V and J are TRBV6-1 and TRBJ2-1; the match to TRBD2 covers 7 bases. V gave up 4 bases and J gave up 3 bases; unmatched junction bases: 6. Germline V lookup: CDR1 MNHNS, CDR2 SASEGT. The CDR3 totals 15 residues. In nucleotides, the CDR3 is TGTGCCAGCAGTGTGGGAGGGCCGTTCTACAATGAGCAGTTCTTC. Translation: CASSVGGPFYNEQFF.

This rearrangement joins TRBV7-2 to TRBJ2-5; D may be TRBD1 (5 bases). This CDR3 has 13 residues. Germline assignment: CDR1 SGHTA and CDR2 FQGNSA. The ends were cut back, 5 bases at V and 7 bases at J, with 14 bases in the middle. CDR3 sequence: CASSVGHKTTQYF. The CDR3, as DNA: TGTGCCAGCAGCGTAGGACATAAGACGACCCAGTACTTC.

The chain has TRBV30 and TRBJ2-7; tentative D call: TRBD1 (6 bases). Trimming took off 0 bases at V and 5 bases at J, with 20 bases between the two ends. From germline, CDR1 is GTSNPN and CDR2 SVGIG (reference sequence). CDR3 size: 16 residues. CDR3 residues: CAWSVQGLGSDNEQYF. The DNA of the CDR3 is TGTGCCTGGAGTGTACAGGGTCTGGGTTCGGACAACGAGCAGTACTTC.

This rearrangement joins TRBV11-3 to TRBJ2-1; no clear D. CDR1 SGHNT and CDR2 YENEEA come from the germline V gene. This CDR3 is built from 16 residues. Deletions cut 1 base from V and 2 bases from J, with 12 bases between. The CDR3, as DNA: TGTGCCAGCAGCTTAGCCGGGCCCGGCACCTACAATGAGCAGTTCTTC. It codes for CASSLAGPGTYNEQFF.

This clone appeared a single time. This chain links TRBV30 with TRBJ2-5, with D perhaps matching TRBD1 (5 bases). V lost 5 bases, J lost 4 bases, and 8 bases lay in between. From germline, CDR1 is GTSNPN and CDR2 SVGIG (reference sequence). The CDR3 length is 11 residues. The CDR3 protein is CAWDQGETQYF. The CDR3 DNA reads TGTGCCTGGGATCAGGGAGAGACCCAGTACTTC.

The gene calls are TRBV9 and TRBJ2-7, with D tentatively TRBD2 (7 bases). Trimming stripped 4 bases from V and 1 base from J, with 12 bases between. CDR1 and CDR2 from the germline V gene are SGDLS and YYNGEE. The length of the CDR3 is 14 residues. The CDR3 loop is CASSRGGLSYEQYF. For the CDR3, the DNA is TGTGCCAGCAGCAGGGGGGGACTTTCCTACGAGCAGTACTTC.

The rearrangement uses TRBV27 and TRBJ2-1, with TRBD1 identical over 8 bases. V lost 6 bases, J lost 4 bases, and 8 bases stayed unmatched. Germline V lookup: CDR1 MNHEY, CDR2 SMNVEV (reference sequence). CDR3 length: 15 amino acids. Here the CDR3 DNA reads TGTGCCAGCAGATGGTATGGACAGGGATACAATGAGCAGTTCTTC. It yields the protein CASRWYGQGYNEQFF.

The chain has TRBV6-1 and TRBJ2-2, with 11 bases aligning to TRBD2. Germline V gene data show CDR1 as MNHNS and CDR2 as SASEGT. Trimming at V came to 3 bases and at J to 4 bases, leaving 13 bases not matched to a gene. The CDR3 is 19 residues long. In DNA, the CDR3 is TGTGCCAGCAGTGAGATCGGACTAGCGGGTGGAGTAGGCACCGGGGAGCTGTTTTTT. This sequence encodes CASSEIGLAGGVGTGELFF.

The J gene is TRBJ1-1, the V gene TRBV19; no clear D. The ends were cut back, 3 bases at V and 1 base at J, with 6 bases in the middle. This CDR3 has 13 residues. CDR1 and CDR2 from the germline V gene are LNHDA and SQIVND (reference sequence). The CDR3 protein is CASSIGKNTEAFF. The CDR3 DNA is TGTGCCAGTAGTATCGGCAAGAACACTGAAGCTTTCTTT.

The rearrangement uses TRBV2 and TRBJ1-5; a possible D gene is TRBD1 (5 bases). V lost 2 bases to trimming and J lost 0 bases, with 8 bases between them. This CDR3 spans 15 amino acids. In germline, CDR1 is SNHLY, CDR2 FYNNEI. The CDR3 is CASSETGSSNQPQHF. For the CDR3, the DNA is TGTGCCAGCAGTGAAACAGGTTCTAGCAATCAGCCCCAGCATTTT. The variable domain in full, with the rest retrieved from reference TRBV2 and TRBJ1-5, is EPEVTQTPSHQVTQMGQEVILRCVPISNHLYFYWYRQILGQKVEFLVSFYNNEISEKSEIFDDQFSVERPDGSNFTLKIRSTKLEDSAMYFCASSETGSSNQPQHFGDGTRLSIL.

The CDR3 nucleotides are TGCAGCGCCGACTCCACGGGACAGGGGATCGATGAGCAGTTCTTC. Protein: CSADSTGQGIDEQFF. The chain joins TRBV29-1 to TRBJ2-1; 10 positions match TRBD1. Per the germline V gene, CDR1 is SQVTM and CDR2 is ANQGSEA. The CDR3 loop spans 15 amino acids. Unmatched junction bases numbered 14, after V lost 7 bases and J lost 8 bases.

J is TRBJ2-7 and V is TRBV29-1; a weak D match, TRBD2 (6 bases). Trimming shortened V by 1 base and J by 2 bases, and 12 bases separated the two germline ends. Germline CDR1 SQVTM, CDR2 ANQGSEA. The CDR3 is 14 residues long. CDR3 in amino acids: CSVEVTGDPYEQYF. CDR3 nucleotides: TGCAGCGTTGAAGTAACGGGGGATCCCTACGAGCAGTACTTC.

This rearrangement joins TRBV9 to TRBJ2-2, with TRBD1 matching over 8 bases. V trimming: 1 base; J trimming: 6 bases; junction bases outside the gene matches: 5. CDR3 size: 15 residues. Per germline, CDR1 SGDLS and CDR2 YYNGEE. The CDR3 coding sequence is TGTGCCAGCAGCGTAATCGGCAGGGGGCCCGGGGAGCTGTTTTTT. Its translation is CASSVIGRGPGELFF.

This clone has just a few counts. This same CDR3 is encoded by further DNA sequences in the sample. The V gene is TRBV7-6, the J gene TRBJ2-3; 9 bases are a match to TRBD1. Germline values: CDR1 SGHVS, CDR2 FNYEAQ. The CDR3 has 14 amino acids. Trimming at V came to 4 bases and at J to 3 bases, leaving 2 bases not matched to a gene. In DNA form, the CDR3 reads TGTGCCAGCAGCTCGGGACAGGGTACAGATACGCAGTATTTT. Translated: CASSSGQGTDTQYF.

CDR3 loop: CASSLRPREDTQYF. The CDR3 DNA is TGTGCCAGCAGCTTAAGGCCGAGGGAGGATACGCAGTATTTT. This chain links TRBV11-3 with TRBJ2-3; a possible D gene is TRBD2 (5 bases). V lost 2 bases and J 6 bases, leaving 12 bases between the germline ends. The germline V gene has CDR1 SGHNT and CDR2 YENEEA. This CDR3 comprises 14 residues. Based on the CDR3 plus reference TRBV11-3 and TRBJ2-3, the full variable domain is EAGVVQSPRYKIIEKKQPVAFWCNPISGHNTLYWYLQNLGQGPELLIRYENEEAVDDSQLPKDRFSAERLKGVDSTLKIQPAELGDSAVYLCASSLRPREDTQYFGPGTRLTVL.

As concerns this clone: Just one base apart from a much larger clone, this may be a read error. V usage is TRBV7-6 and J usage is TRBJ2-1; D is possibly TRBD1 or TRBD2 (6 bases each). V lost 1 base to trimming and J lost 9 bases, with 7 bases between them. Looked up from germline, CDR1 is SGHVS and CDR2 is FNYEAQ. This CDR3 spans 12 amino acids. The CDR3 DNA follows: TGTGCCAGCAGCTTAGAGGGGGGTGAGCAGTTCTTC. Its translation is CASSLEGGEQFF.

The genes are TRBV6-4 and TRBJ2-6; D is uncertain. Germline V gives CDR1 MRHNA, CDR2 SNTAGT. V was cut by 0 bases and J by 2 bases, with 8 bases left in between. This CDR3 has 16 residues. CDR3: CASSDSMATGANVLTF. The CDR3 DNA is TGTGCCAGCAGTGACTCTATGGCTACTGGGGCCAACGTCCTGACTTTC.